The source of this T cell receptor beta chain is a study of cytomegalovirus exposure and HLA in healthy donors. Background on the study: Most donors, about 77% of several hundred genotyped, fell in the Caucasian-associated ancestry cluster. The study's findings and limits: In an earlier analysis, in around 590 donors, most V segments appeared productive either ~87% or ~30% of the time. Researchers reported in a later analysis that common viral pathogens appeared linked to several top clusters.

Trimming pared 0 bases from V and 2 bases from J, leaving 5 bases between. Germline values: CDR1 SGHVS, CDR2 FNYEAQ. The CDR3 spans 15 residues. The PCR employed 60 Vbeta primers together with 13 Jbeta primers. Here immunoSEQ multiplex PCR was the method, and the copy in TCRdb shows in-frame clones only, minus some. This table holds roughly 170,000 clones, about three quarters found once. This clone was recorded once. The target antigen is unknown. At collection, donors were nominally healthy, but unrecorded immune exposures were probable. This TCR was sampled from a female donor in good health and CMV-seronegative. The chain links TRBV7-6 to TRBJ2-6; D may be TRBD1 (5 bases). The sample was PBMCs. CDR3 DNA: TGTGCCAGCAGCTTAGCGGGGCCTGGGGCCAACGTCCTGACTTTC. Translated, it gives CASSLAGPGANVLTF.